This is a list of T cell receptor beta chains from one sample in a study of PD-1 blockade in classical Hodgkin lymphoma. TCRdb keeps only in-frame clones here, not all; method: immunoSEQ multiplex PCR. The sample holds tens of thousands of clones, around 85% seen once. The input for sequencing was CD4+ T cells from blood, taken before the fourth cycle of nivolumab. The source of these receptors is a human donor with classical Hodgkin lymphoma. The CDR3 runs from the conserved cysteine through the conserved F or W.

J	V	CDR3
TRBJ2-1	TRBV5-8	CASSPRQFTSNEQFF
TRBJ2-7	TRBV11-2	CASSPGTVYYEQYF
TRBJ1-1	TRBV4-2	CASSQATGTVNTEAFF
TRBJ2-7	TRBV28	CASRGNYEQYF
TRBJ1-4	TRBV27	CASSQQGASEKLFF
TRBJ2-7	TRBV6-5	CASSYSRWPNEQYF
.	TRBV6-1	CASSELGSLISYEQYF
TRBJ2-5	TRBV6-5	CASRRGQGRGTQYF
TRBJ1-1	TRBV4-1	CASSHAGIAEAFF
TRBJ2-7	TRBV30	CACYPGQGFFEQYF
TRBJ2-7	TRBV7-2	CASSLSDPSSTAIGEQYF
TRBJ2-1	TRBV18	CASSPARMEGVRFF
TRBJ1-1	TRBV7-9	CASSLVGTMNTEAFF
TRBJ2-7	TRBV6-6	CASSYRLAGAEQYF
TRBJ2-7	TRBV7-2	CASTLLVSRPYEQYF